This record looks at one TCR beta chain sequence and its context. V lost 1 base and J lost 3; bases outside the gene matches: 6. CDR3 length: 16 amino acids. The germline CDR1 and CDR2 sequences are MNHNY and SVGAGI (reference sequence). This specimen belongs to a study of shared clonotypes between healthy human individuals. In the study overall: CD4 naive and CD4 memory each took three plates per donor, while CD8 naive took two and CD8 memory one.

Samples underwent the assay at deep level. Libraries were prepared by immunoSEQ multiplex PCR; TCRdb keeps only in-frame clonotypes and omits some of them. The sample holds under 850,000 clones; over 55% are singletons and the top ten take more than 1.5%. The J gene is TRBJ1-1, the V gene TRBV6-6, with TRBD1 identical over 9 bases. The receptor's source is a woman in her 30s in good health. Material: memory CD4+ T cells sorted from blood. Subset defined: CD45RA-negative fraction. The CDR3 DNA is TGTGCCAGCAGTTACTGGGACAGGGAATGGGACACTGAAGCTTTCTTT. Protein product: CASSYWDREWDTEAFF.